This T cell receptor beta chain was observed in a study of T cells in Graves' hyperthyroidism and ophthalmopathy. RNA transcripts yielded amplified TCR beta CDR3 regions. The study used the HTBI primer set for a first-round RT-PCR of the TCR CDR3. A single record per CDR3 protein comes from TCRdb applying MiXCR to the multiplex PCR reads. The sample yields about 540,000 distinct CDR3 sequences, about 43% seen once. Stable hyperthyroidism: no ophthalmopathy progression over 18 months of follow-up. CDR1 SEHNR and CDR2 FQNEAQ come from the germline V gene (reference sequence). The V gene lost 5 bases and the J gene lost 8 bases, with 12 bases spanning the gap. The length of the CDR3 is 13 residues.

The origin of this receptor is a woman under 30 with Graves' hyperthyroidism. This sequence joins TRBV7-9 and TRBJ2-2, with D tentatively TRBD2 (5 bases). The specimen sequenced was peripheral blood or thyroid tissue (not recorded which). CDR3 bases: TGTGCCAGCAGCCCCGCGGGCGGGGGGGAGCTGTTTTTT. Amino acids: CASSPAGGGELFF.